The subject of this entry is one T cell receptor (beta chain). The target antigen is unknown. The CDR3 consists of 15 residues. Germline loops: CDR1 KGHSH, CDR2 LQKENI. Trimming took off 4 bases at V and 3 bases at J, with 15 bases between the two ends. The sample belongs to a study of T cell responses to AZD1222 COVID-19 vaccine. Study-level results: Spike-wide coverage was observed for vaccine-associated CD4 TCRs, with dominant responses at 160-218 and 743-854.

Repertoires were generated with immunoSEQ multiplex PCR, while TCRdb's copy carries only in-frame clones and drops some. This sample has 120,000 to 150,000 clones, with approximately 90% found just once. The J gene is TRBJ1-1, the V gene TRBV18; D might be TRBD1 (5 bases). The sample here was peripheral blood, taken 28 days after the second AZD1222 dose. The TCR was taken from an adult who received the AZD1222 COVID-19 vaccine. The CDR3 reads CASSLLDDRHTEAFF. As DNA, the CDR3 is TGTGCCAGCTCACTTCTGGACGACAGACACACTGAAGCTTTCTTT.